One TCR beta chain is described in this entry. There are many counts of this clonotype. The clone's antigen remains unknown. One base away there is no much larger clone; base qualities are not given. The data were taken from a study of blood T cells in healthy people across ages (dated by TCRdb to about 2015). Broadly, across the study: In model experiments, roughly one uniquely barcoded TCR beta cDNA molecule per two T cells was captured by template switching. To track age-related changes in TCR beta repertoire diversity, the study relied on deep sequencing normalized with unique cDNA molecular identifiers. Four age groups were formed from the donors: young (average approximately 15 years), middle-aged (approximately 42), aged (approximately 60) and long-lived (more than 75). To avoid experimental bias, donors of different ages were spread randomly across the sequencing lanes. Using the same blood draw, the study looked at two additional independent replicas of 1 million unique cDNA reads for two donors, one aged 18 to 30 and the other aged 80 or older. The paper's findings and limits, for the study overall: Since profiling was done on bulk unsorted PBMCs, naive and antigen-experienced compartments could not be conclusively compared. As age increased, observed TCR beta diversity per million T cells dropped in a roughly linear way, and a significant reduction was already evident by age 40. The percentage of naive T cells measured by flow cytometry correlated strongly with observed TCR beta diversity. Because the CMV infection status of the donors was unknown, age-related changes in expanded clonotypes may potentially have been confounded. Estimates of total diversity based on one million sequenced T cells were regarded as lower bounds and as underestimates. Compared with the aged group, the long-lived group had more naive CD4+ T cells, fewer expanded clones and increased TCR diversity, suggesting age selection.

The roughly 39 donors, aged about 6 to 95 years, were systemically healthy Caucasian individuals from Russia. Ten milliliters of peripheral blood were drawn from each donor into EDTA-treated Vacutainer tubes. PBMCs were isolated by Ficoll-Paque density-gradient centrifugation, with at least 6 million obtained per sample. Trizol reagent was used to extract total RNA from PBMCs, with at least 6 micrograms per sample. For every donor, an aliquot of PBMCs went through flow cytometry to measure the percentages of naive CD45RAhigh/CD27high T cells. Library construction relied on 5' RACE. Sequencing instrument: Illumina HiSeq 2500. A second PCR of about 6 to 12 cycles was performed with a sample-barcoded 5' primer and a J-beta primer mix. Each TCR beta cDNA molecule received a unique molecular identifier from a template-switch 5' adaptor carrying 12 random nucleotides. Each sample yielded at least 3 million CDR3-containing paired-end reads. The Mint cDNA synthesis kit, primed by a TRBC-specific oligonucleotide, was used to synthesize first-strand cDNA from all RNA. Following uracil-DNA glycosylase treatment, all cDNA underwent a first 18-cycle PCR with the universal primers M1SS and BC2_uni_R. The original pipeline was this. Each sample was normalized by randomly selecting 1 million high-quality reads, each carrying a distinct molecular identifier. Instead of being binned into consensus sequences, reads with shared molecular identifiers were discarded. MiTCR, set to a Q25 quality threshold and the strictest error-elimination algorithm, was used for CDR3 identification, clonotype clustering and error correction. A nonparametric unseen species model with Euler transformation was used to estimate a lower bound on total TCR beta diversity. In-frame beta chains were kept once TCRdb had trimmed the public reads at Q25 with fastp and called clones with MiXCR. CDR3 protein sequences are deduplicated, and each keeps its most common genes and DNA. The V and J calls shown here were made by TCRdb, not taken from the authors' results. The sample contains approximately 800,000 distinct CDR3 sequences, 56% of them found a single time. 20% to 30% of the sample rests with the top ten.

The CDR3 has 14 amino acids, counting the end cysteine and phenylalanine. Kept here is only the CDR3 DNA, which spans 42 bases and is read in frame from base 1. At the junction V is shortened by 3 bases and J by 5 bases, with 14 bases in between. From a lookup of the germline V gene (reference sequence), CDR1 and CDR2 are DFQATT and SNEGSKA. This sequence originates from a man aged 35 to 55 in good health. The chain is encoded by TRBV20-1 joined to TRBJ2-1, with TRBD2 as a weak D call on 5 bases. The material sequenced was blood. The CDR3 sequence is CSARWRSEDNEQFF. The DNA reads TGCAGTGCTAGGTGGAGGAGTGAGGACAATGAGCAGTTCTTC.